A selection of T cell receptor beta chains follows, all from one sample in a study of blood T cell repertoires in COVID-19. Here immunoSEQ multiplex PCR was the method, and the copy in TCRdb shows in-frame clones only, minus some. This sample has under 350,000 clones; 80% to 90% occur once, and the top ten carry about 4%. Specimen: PBMCs or T cells enriched from blood (not recorded which). Receptor source: a woman aged 40 to 55 with acute COVID-19. Each CDR3 is given with its conserved first and last residue. D genes are given only for firm matches. Clone size is shown for a subset of rows, as once, few, many or a class of expanded clone.

>TRBV7-9|-|-|TRBJ1-3
TGTGCCAGCAGCTCGACAGACCGAAACACCATATATTTT
CASSSTDRNTIYF
>TRBV3-1/TRBV3-2|-|TRBD2|TRBJ2-5
TGTGCCAGCAGCGCTAGAAGCGGGAGGTACCAAGAGACCCAGTACTTC
CASSARSGRYQETQYF
>TRBV28|-|-|TRBJ1-5
TGTGCCACCGAGGCAGCTTGGAAGCCCCAGCATTTT
CATEAAWKPQHF
>TRBV19|few|TRBD1|TRBJ1-2
TGTGCCAGTAGTCGGGACAGGGGAGGCTACACCTTC
CASSRDRGGYTF
>TRBV7-2|-|TRBD2|TRBJ2-7
TGTGCCAGCAGCTTGGGGCGGGAGGGCTATCTCGAGCAGTACTTC
CASSLGREGYLEQYF
>TRBV3-1/TRBV3-2|-|TRBD2|TRBJ2-5
TGTGCCAGCAGGAGAGCGGGGGCCCTCCAAGAGACCCAGTACTTC
CASRRAGALQETQYF
>TRBV20-1|-|-|TRBJ2-4
TGCAGTGCTAGTCCCAATTTAGCCAAAAACATTCAGTACTTC
CSASPNLAKNIQYF
>TRBV4-1|-|TRBD2|TRBJ2-3
TGCGCCAGCAGCCAAGAGGCTAGCGGGAGTGATACGCAGTATTTT
CASSQEASGSDTQYF
>TRBV2|few|TRBD1|TRBJ1-5
TGTGCCAGCAGTGAAGCCCTGGGACAGGGCAATCAGCCCCAGCATTTT
CASSEALGQGNQPQHF
>TRBV7-9|few|-|TRBJ1-3
TGTGCCAGCAGCTTTGGGGACAATCGCTCTGGAAACACCATATATTTT
CASSFGDNRSGNTIYF
>TRBV3-1/TRBV3-2|-|-|TRBJ2-6
TGTGCCAGCAGCCAGTCCAGAACGATCTCTGGGGCCAACGTCCTGACTTTC
CASSQSRTISGANVLTF
>TRBV6-2/TRBV6-3|-|TRBD2|TRBJ2-7
TGTGCCAGCAGTTACCCGGGACTAGCGGACGAGCAGTACTTC
CASSYPGLADEQYF
>TRBV5-1|-|TRBD2|TRBJ2-7
TGCGCCAGCAGCTTGTCGGTAGCGGGAGATGGAGGATACGAGCAGTACTTC
CASSLSVAGDGGYEQYF
>TRBV18|-|-|TRBJ1-1
TGTGCCAGCTCACCACCGCTTCCGGGAATGGGGACTGAAGCTTTCTTT
CASSPPLPGMGTEAFF
>TRBV27|-|TRBD1|TRBJ1-5
TGTGCCAGCAGTGCGAGAGGGACAGGCCCAAATCAGCCCCAGCATTTT
CASSARGTGPNQPQHF
>TRBV7-8|-|-|TRBJ2-7
TGTGCCAGCAGCTTAGGGAAGGGACTCTACGAGCAGTACTTC
CASSLGKGLYEQYF
>TRBV7-2|-|TRBD1|TRBJ1-5
TGTGCCAGCAGCTACCACAGGGGGCTCACCGATCAGCCCCAGCATTTT
CASSYHRGLTDQPQHF
>TRBV12-5|-|TRBD1|TRBJ1-2
TGTGCTAGTGGTTTGGTAGGGGGCATGAACTATGGCTACACCTTC
CASGLVGGMNYGYTF
>TRBV29-1|-|-|TRBJ1-1
TGCAGCGTTGATTCGGGGGTCCCCACTGAAGCTTTCTTT
CSVDSGVPTEAFF
>TRBV6-1|-|TRBD1|TRBJ1-2
TGTGCCAGCCGTGAACCAGGGGGCCCTTATGGCTACACCTTC
CASREPGGPYGYTF
>TRBV13|few|-|TRBJ1-1
TGTGCCAGCAGCTTAGCCCTATATGGGCAGGGCCTTGAAGCTTTCTTT
CASSLALYGQGLEAFF
>TRBV5-5|-|TRBD2|TRBJ2-3
TGTGCCAGCAGCTTGGTTTTAGCGGGAGAGGCGGGTACGCAGTATTTT
CASSLVLAGEAGTQYF
>TRBV3-1/TRBV3-2|-|TRBD1|TRBJ1-2
TGTGCCAGCAGCCAAGAAACAGGGGGATTAATTGGCTACACCTTC
CASSQETGGLIGYTF
>TRBV7-2|-|-|TRBJ1-1
TGTGCCAGCAGCTCCACCGGGACACTCATGAACACTGAAGCTTTCTTT
CASSSTGTLMNTEAFF
>TRBV5-6|once|TRBD1|TRBJ2-5
TGTGCCAGCAGCTTGGCCTGGGCAGGGGGAACCCTAGAGACCCAGTACTTC
CASSLAWAGGTLETQYF
>TRBV9|-|-|TRBJ1-5
TGTGCCAGCAGCGTCACAGATCGTCAGCCCCAGCATTTT
CASSVTDRQPQHF
>TRBV28|many|TRBD1|TRBJ1-4
TGTGCCAGCAGCTCCGGGACAGGGGAGGAAAAACTGTTTTTT
CASSSGTGEEKLFF
>TRBV19|few|-|TRBJ2-7
TGTGCCAGTAGTATAAAGGGAGACTCCTACGAGCAGTACTTC
CASSIKGDSYEQYF
>TRBV19|once|-|TRBJ1-1
TGTGCCAGTAGTATTAGGGGTCTTGGGAACACTGAAGCTTTCTTT
CASSIRGLGNTEAFF
>TRBV18|-|-|TRBJ2-1
TGTGCCAGCTCAAACCGGGACACCGCCGGTGAGCAGTTCTTC
CASSNRDTAGEQFF
>TRBV7-9|-|-|TRBJ1-4
TGTGCCAGCAGCTTGGTATTGGGGCCTAATGAAAAACTGTTTTTT
CASSLVLGPNEKLFF
>TRBV6-5|once|TRBD1|TRBJ2-1
TGTGCCAGCAGCCGGGACAGCCAATACAATGAGCAGTTCTTC
CASSRDSQYNEQFF
>TRBV19|-|-|TRBJ1-4
TGTGCCAGTAGTATTTCGGGGGGAACTAATGAAAAACTGTTTTTT
CASSISGGTNEKLFF
>TRBV5-6|-|-|TRBJ2-2
TGTGCCAGCAGCTTGCCTGGGGCCCTGAACACCGGGGAGCTGTTTTTT
CASSLPGALNTGELFF
>TRBV3-1/TRBV3-2|-|-|TRBJ1-6
TGTGCCAGCAGCCGGAGGCGGACGGAGAATTCACCCCTCCACTTT
CASSRRRTENSPLHF
>TRBV6-6|-|-|TRBJ1-6
TGTGCCAGCAGGGAACAGAGCTCCTATAATTCACCCCTCCACTTT
CASREQSSYNSPLHF
>TRBV7-2|once|-|TRBJ1-1
TGTGCCAGCAGCTCCTGGACAGTGAACACTGAAGCTTTCTTT
CASSSWTVNTEAFF
>TRBV14|-|-|TRBJ1-4
TGTGCCAGCAGCCAAGGGGCTTCAGCAACTAATGAAAAACTGTTTTTT
CASSQGASATNEKLFF
>TRBV27|-|-|TRBJ2-7
TGTGCCAGCAGCCTTAGGGGGGGCCACGAGCAGTACTTC
CASSLRGGHEQYF
>TRBV2|few|-|TRBJ1-5
TGTGCCAGCGGAAGGGGGAGCAATCAGCCCCAGCATTTT
CASGRGSNQPQHF
>TRBV27|-|-|TRBJ2-2
TGTGCCAGCAGTTTTCAGGGATTGGCCACCGGGGAGCTGTTTTTT
CASSFQGLATGELFF
>TRBV7-3|-|-|TRBJ2-1
TGTGCCAGCAGTCAACGGGGGAGCGGAAGCAATGAGCAGTTCTTC
CASSQRGSGSNEQFF